The 21 T cell receptor beta chains below were found in one sample sequenced in a study of CD8+CD57+ T cells in acquired aplastic anemia. Investigators profiled TCR beta VDJ and CDR3 from genomic DNA template. TCRdb re-called the reads through MiXCR, storing one row per CDR3 protein. The sample lists 55,000 to 80,000 distinct CDR3 sequences, roughly half occurring once. The sequenced material came from sorted CD4+, CD8+, or CD8+CD57+ T cells (not recorded which) from PBMCs. These receptors all stem from a human donor in good health, serving as a control.

This chain uses TRBV19 with TRBJ2-7; D tentatively reads TRBD1 or TRBD2 (5 bases each). The germline gives CDR1 LNHDA, CDR2 SQIVND (reference sequence). The CDR3 contains 15 residues. The V end was cut by 2 bases, the J end by 2 bases, with 13 bases between. CDR3 nucleotide sequence: TGTGCCAGTAGTATACTCCGGGACGGAGCCTACGAGCAGTACTTC. This translates into CASSILRDGAYEQYF.

There are many counts of this clonotype. CDR3 DNA sequence: TGTGCCAGCAATCCATCCGCGGACGGAGTTTTTGGAGGCTACACCTTC. Translating gives CASNPSADGVFGGYTF. The V call is TRBV2, the J call TRBJ1-2; D is undetermined. Germline loops: CDR1 SNHLY, CDR2 FYNNEI. The CDR3 consists of 16 residues. The V gene lost 7 bases and the J gene lost 8 bases, with 26 bases spanning the gap.

This sequence joins TRBV20-1 and TRBJ1-6; TRBD1 might be the D (5 bases). Between the trimmed V and J ends, which lost 6 bases and 14 bases, there was a span of 14 bases. Germline V CDR1 and CDR2: DFQATT, SNEGSKA (reference sequence). CDR3 length equals 11 residues. Here the CDR3 reads CSAHVRGALHF. The DNA of the CDR3 is TGCAGTGCACACGTGAGAGGGGCCCTCCACTTT.

This chain's CDR3 is CAIRDGHSGNTIYF. The DNA for the CDR3 is TGTGCCATCAGGGACGGACACTCTGGAAACACCATATATTTT. This chain uses TRBV10-3 with TRBJ1-3; TRBD1 is a possible D gene (5 bases). Germline values: CDR1 ENHRY, CDR2 SYGVKD. The CDR3 spans 14 residues. Deletions cut 6 bases from V and 0 bases from J, with 9 bases between.

V and J are TRBV19 and TRBJ1-2; D is unresolved. The CDR3 consists of 13 residues. Germline CDR1 reads LNHDA; CDR2 reads SQIVND (reference sequence). Trimming stripped 2 bases from V and 8 bases from J, with 12 bases between. The CDR3 loop reads CASSINNSAGYTF. CDR3 sequence (DNA): TGTGCCAGTAGTATAAATAACTCCGCCGGCTACACCTTC.

Ten or more counts support this clonotype. The rearrangement links TRBV5-1 to TRBJ2-6; TRBD1 might be the D (6 bases). Germline CDR1 SGHRS, CDR2 YFSETQ. The CDR3 runs to 21 residues. V was trimmed by 1 base and J by 4 bases, leaving 27 bases between them. The CDR3 reads CASSLWAHWAGVPPGANVLTF. The CDR3 region has the DNA TGCGCCAGCAGCTTGTGGGCCCACTGGGCAGGGGTTCCCCCCGGGGCCAACGTCCTGACTTTC.

In its sample, this clonotype was seen many times. A read error is possible here, since a much larger clone lies one base away. This CDR3 fails to terminate in the conserved phenylalanine or tryptophan, so it likely reflects a read error. The DNA is omitted, as the CDR3 cannot be located on it reliably, and the CDR3 follows TCRdb's listing. J is TRBJ1-4 and V is TRBV20-1. The CDR3 is 11 amino acids long, termini counted. Germline CDR1 reads DFQATT; CDR2 reads SNEGSKA (reference sequence). CDR3 loop: CSARGWTNSGD.

Worth noting for this clonotype: The junction departs from the called germline gene at one end, perhaps through a read error. The chain uses TRBV19 and TRBJ1-4; D uncertain. This CDR3 is 13 amino acids long. Germline lookup yields CDR1 LNHDA and CDR2 SQIVND (reference sequence). The CDR3 sequence is CASSPGANEKLLF. DNA for the CDR3: TGTGCCAGTAGTCCAGGAGCTAATGAAAAACTGCTTTTT.

This clonotype showed up just once. The V and J genes are TRBV15 and TRBJ2-1; D tentatively fits TRBD1 or TRBD2 (6 bases each). Trimming removed 1 base from V and 8 bases from J, with 18 bases in between. The CDR3 length is 16 residues. Per the germline V gene, CDR1 is LNHNV and CDR2 is YYDKDF (reference sequence). The CDR3 coding sequence is TGTGCCACCAGCAGAGGATATCGGGACTCAGGGGATGAGCAGTTCTTC. Its translation: CATSRGYRDSGDEQFF. The full variable domain, rest sourced from reference TRBV15 and TRBJ2-1, is DAMVIQNPRYQVTQFGKPVTLSCSQTLNHNVMYWYQQKSSQAPKLLFHYYDKDFNNEADTPDNFQSRRPNTSFCFLDIRSPGLGDTAMYLCATSRGYRDSGDEQFFGPGTRLTVL.

J is TRBJ2-7 and V is TRBV29-1, with TRBD1 as a possible D gene (6 bases). Germline V lookup: CDR1 SQVTM, CDR2 ANQGSEA. The CDR3 runs 13 residues. The V and J ends lost 6 bases and 4 bases respectively, with 16 bases between them. The CDR3 spells CSVVRGLGYEQYF. DNA for the CDR3: TGCAGCGTCGTCAGGGGCTTAGGGTACGAGCAGTACTTC.

The chain employs TRBV10-3 and TRBJ2-7; no reliable D call. The CDR3 runs 12 residues. The germline V and J ends were trimmed by 6 bases and 1 base, with 7 bases remaining between them. CDR1 is ENHRY, CDR2 SYGVKD, per germline. DNA of the CDR3: TGTGCCATCAGCGCCGGGTCCTACGAGCAGTACTTC. Its protein is CAISAGSYEQYF.

The chain links TRBV20-1 to TRBJ1-2, with D hard to call. The CDR3 runs 13 residues. With 6 bases removed from V and 4 bases from J, the gap between germline ends came to 15 bases. CDR1 and CDR2 from the germline V gene are DFQATT and SNEGSKA (reference sequence). The CDR3 protein is CSAETGNLYGYTF. The DNA of the CDR3 is TGCAGTGCAGAAACCGGGAACCTCTATGGCTACACCTTC.

In its sample, this clonotype was seen many times. This sequence joins TRBV6-6 and TRBJ2-5; D may be TRBD1 (6 bases). The CDR3 spans 15 residues. Between the trimmed V and J ends, which lost 2 bases and 3 bases, there was a span of 13 bases. Germline V gene lookup returns CDR1 MNHNY and CDR2 SVGAGI (reference sequence). CDR3 residues: CASSYTAGEEETQYF. The CDR3 DNA reads as TGTGCCAGCAGTTACACTGCAGGGGAAGAAGAGACCCAGTACTTC.

This chain uses TRBV15 with TRBJ2-1; 13 bases agree with TRBD2. The CDR3 spans 17 residues. Germline lookup yields CDR1 LNHNV and CDR2 YYDKDF (reference sequence). With V trimmed by 9 bases and J by 0 bases, 8 bases remained unmatched. DNA of the CDR3: TGTGCCACAACCGGGACTAGCGGGAAGAACTCCTACAATGAGCAGTTCTTC. Its translation is CATTGTSGKNSYNEQFF.

The chain links TRBV19 to TRBJ2-7; 11 bases align to TRBD1. With 6 bases clipped from V and 5 bases from J, the junction kept 6 bases outside the gene matches. This CDR3 is built from 14 residues. Germline V gives CDR1 LNHDA, CDR2 SQIVND (reference sequence). CDR3 nucleotide sequence: TGTGCCAGTAGAATGGGACAGGGGGTTGACGAGCAGTACTTC. The encoded protein is CASRMGQGVDEQYF.

Ten or more counts support this clonotype. The rearrangement uses TRBV5-1 and TRBJ2-3; unclear D gene. The CDR3 extends over 14 amino acids. Germline CDR1 reads SGHRS; CDR2 reads YFSETQ. The V gene lost 4 bases and the J gene lost 0 bases, with 9 bases spanning the gap. Here the CDR3 reads CASSPYVSTDTQYF. The CDR3 region has the DNA TGCGCCAGCAGCCCGTACGTTAGCACAGATACGCAGTATTTT. The full variable domain, with the rest looked up from reference TRBV5-1 and TRBJ2-3, is KAGVTQTPRYLIKTRGQQVTLSCSPISGHRSVSWYQQTPGQGLQFLFEYFSETQRNKGNFPGRFSGRQFSNSRSEMNVSTLELGDSALYLCASSPYVSTDTQYFGPGTRLTVL.

The chain employs TRBV9 and TRBJ1-2; 10 bases map to TRBD1. Germline V gene lookup returns CDR1 SGDLS and CDR2 YYNGEE. V shed 3 bases and J 6 bases; nucleotides not matched to a gene: 2. This CDR3 has 13 amino acids. The CDR3 here is CASSGQGAHGYTF. CDR3 sequence (DNA): TGTGCCAGCAGCGGACAGGGGGCGCATGGCTACACCTTC. Complete variable domain (other parts from reference TRBV9 and TRBJ1-2): DSGVTQTPKHLITATGQRVTLRCSPRSGDLSVYWYQQSLDQGLQFLIQYYNGEERAKGNILERFSAQQFPDLHSELNLSSLELGDSALYFCASSGQGAHGYTFGSGTRLTVV.

This chain uses TRBV12-3 or TRBV12-4 with TRBJ1-1, with TRBD1 matching over 7 bases. The CDR3 spans 15 residues. After removal of 3 bases from V and 4 bases from J, the junction contained 8 bases not matched to a gene. The CDR3 nucleotides read TGTGCCAGCAGTTTGTATGGGACAGACCTCACTGAAGCTTTCTTT. It yields the protein CASSLYGTDLTEAFF.

This clonotype was picked up many times. V usage is TRBV4-1 and J usage is TRBJ1-6; the match to TRBD1 covers 9 bases. V was clipped by 2 bases and J by 6 bases; unmatched bases: 8. The germline V gene encodes CDR1 MGHRA and CDR2 YSYEKL. CDR3 length: 17 amino acids. CDR3 DNA: TGCGCCAGCAGCCAACTAGATACAGGGGGCTTTAATTCACCCCTCCACTTT. Translation gives CASSQLDTGGFNSPLHF.

Concerning this clonotype: One base away lies a much larger clone, so this may be a sequencing read error. The chain combines TRBV2 with TRBJ1-5; a weak D match, TRBD1 (6 bases). Germline CDR1 SNHLY, CDR2 FYNNEI. This CDR3 spans 17 amino acids. Trimming removed 7 bases from V and 2 bases from J, with 21 bases in between. The CDR3 DNA sequence: TGTGCCAGCATTCACCCGACAGGAGATGTGGGCAATCAGCCCCAGCATTTT. Its translation is CASIHPTGDVGNQPQHF. Using reference TRBV2 and TRBJ1-5 for the parts outside the CDR3, the full variable domain is EPEVTQTPSHQVTQMGQEVILRCVPISNHLYFYWYRQILGQKVEFLVSFYNNEISEKSEIFDDQFSVERPDGSNFTLKIRSTKLEDSAMYFCASIHPTGDVGNQPQHFGDGTRLSIL.

This clonotype is classed as medium-sized. The genes are TRBV10-3 and TRBJ2-7, with D perhaps TRBD2 (6 bases). Trimming stripped 7 bases from V and 1 base from J, with 8 bases between. Germline lookup yields CDR1 ENHRY and CDR2 SYGVKD. The CDR3 is 12 amino acids. The CDR3 spells CAIMGGSYEQYF. The CDR3 DNA reads as TGTGCCATCATGGGGGGTTCCTACGAGCAGTACTTC.